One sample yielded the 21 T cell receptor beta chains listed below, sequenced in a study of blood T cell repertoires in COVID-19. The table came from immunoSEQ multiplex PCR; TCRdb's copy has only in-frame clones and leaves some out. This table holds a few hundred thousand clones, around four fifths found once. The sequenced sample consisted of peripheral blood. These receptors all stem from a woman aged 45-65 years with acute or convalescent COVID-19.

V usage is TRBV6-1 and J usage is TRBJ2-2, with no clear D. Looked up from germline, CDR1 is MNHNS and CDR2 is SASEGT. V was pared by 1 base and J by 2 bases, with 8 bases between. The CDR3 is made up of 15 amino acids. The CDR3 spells CASSEGLDNTGELFF. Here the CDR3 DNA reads TGTGCCAGCAGTGAAGGGCTAGATAACACCGGGGAGCTGTTTTTT.

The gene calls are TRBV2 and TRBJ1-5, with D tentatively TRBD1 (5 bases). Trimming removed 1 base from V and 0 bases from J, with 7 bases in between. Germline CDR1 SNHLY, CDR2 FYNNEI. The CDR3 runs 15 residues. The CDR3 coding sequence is TGTGCCAGCAGTGAAGGACAGATTAGCAATCAGCCCCAGCATTTT. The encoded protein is CASSEGQISNQPQHF.

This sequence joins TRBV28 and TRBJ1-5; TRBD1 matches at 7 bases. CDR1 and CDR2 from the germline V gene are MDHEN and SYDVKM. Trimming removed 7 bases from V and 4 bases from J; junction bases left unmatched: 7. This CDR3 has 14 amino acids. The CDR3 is CASTPVTGNQPQHF. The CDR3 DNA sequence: TGTGCCAGCACTCCGGTGACAGGGAATCAGCCCCAGCATTTT.

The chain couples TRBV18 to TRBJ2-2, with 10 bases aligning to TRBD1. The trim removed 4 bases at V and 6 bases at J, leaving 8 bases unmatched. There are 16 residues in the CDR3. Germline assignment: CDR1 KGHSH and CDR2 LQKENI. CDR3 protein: CASSRTTGGWSGELFF. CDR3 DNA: TGTGCCAGCTCACGCACGACAGGGGGCTGGTCCGGGGAGCTGTTTTTT.

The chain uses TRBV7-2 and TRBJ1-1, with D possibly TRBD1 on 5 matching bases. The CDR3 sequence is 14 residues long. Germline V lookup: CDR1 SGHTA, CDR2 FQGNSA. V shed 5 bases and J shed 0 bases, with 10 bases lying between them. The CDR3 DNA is TGTGCCAGCAGCCCCCAGGGCCTGAACACTGAAGCTTTCTTT. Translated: CASSPQGLNTEAFF.

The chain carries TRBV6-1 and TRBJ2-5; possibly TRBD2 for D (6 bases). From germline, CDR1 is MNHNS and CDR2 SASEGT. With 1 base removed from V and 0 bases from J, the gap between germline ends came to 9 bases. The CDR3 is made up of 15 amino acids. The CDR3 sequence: CASSEDGGNQETQYF. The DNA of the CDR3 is TGTGCCAGCAGTGAAGACGGAGGGAACCAAGAGACCCAGTACTTC.

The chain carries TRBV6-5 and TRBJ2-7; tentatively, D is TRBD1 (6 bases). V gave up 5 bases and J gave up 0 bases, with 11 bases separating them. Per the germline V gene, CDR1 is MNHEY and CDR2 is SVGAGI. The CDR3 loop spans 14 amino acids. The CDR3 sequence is CASSTGQYSYEQYV. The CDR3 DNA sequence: TGTGCCAGCAGTACCGGACAGTACTCCTACGAGCAGTACGTC.

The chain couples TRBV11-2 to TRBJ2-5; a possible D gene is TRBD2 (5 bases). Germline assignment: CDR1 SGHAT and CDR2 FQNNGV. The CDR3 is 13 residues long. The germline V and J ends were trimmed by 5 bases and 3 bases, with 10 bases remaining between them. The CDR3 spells CASSRTREETQYF. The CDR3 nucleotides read TGTGCCAGCAGCCGGACGAGGGAAGAGACCCAGTACTTC.

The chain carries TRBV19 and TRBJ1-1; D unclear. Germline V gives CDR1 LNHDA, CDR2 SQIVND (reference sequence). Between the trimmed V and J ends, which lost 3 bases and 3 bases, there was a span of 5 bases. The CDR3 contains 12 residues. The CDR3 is CASSISYTEAFF. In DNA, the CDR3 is TGTGCCAGTAGTATCTCGTACACTGAAGCTTTCTTT.

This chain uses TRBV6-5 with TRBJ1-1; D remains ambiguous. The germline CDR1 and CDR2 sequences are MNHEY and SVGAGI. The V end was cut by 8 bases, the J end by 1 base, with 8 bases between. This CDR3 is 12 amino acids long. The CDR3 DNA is TGTGCCAGCTGCAGACAGAACACTGAAGCTTTCTTT. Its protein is CASCRQNTEAFF.

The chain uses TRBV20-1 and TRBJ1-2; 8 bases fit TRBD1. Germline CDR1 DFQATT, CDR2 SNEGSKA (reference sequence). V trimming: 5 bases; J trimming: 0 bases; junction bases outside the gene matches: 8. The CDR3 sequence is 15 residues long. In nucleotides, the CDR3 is TGCAGTGCTGGTGGGACAGGACCTACTAACTATGGCTACACCTTC. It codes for CSAGGTGPTNYGYTF.

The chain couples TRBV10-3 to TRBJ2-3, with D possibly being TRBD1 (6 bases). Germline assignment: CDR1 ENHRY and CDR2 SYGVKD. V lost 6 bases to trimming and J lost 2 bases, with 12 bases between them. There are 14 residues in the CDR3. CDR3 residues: CAISRTEVTDTQYF. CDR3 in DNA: TGTGCCATCAGCAGGACAGAAGTCACAGATACGCAGTATTTT.

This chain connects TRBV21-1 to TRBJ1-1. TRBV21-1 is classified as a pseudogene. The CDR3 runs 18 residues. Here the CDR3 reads CASSNIPGESTVFTEAFF. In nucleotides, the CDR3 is TGTGCCAGCAGCAATATCCCGGGAGAATCGACAGTTTTCACTGAAGCTTTCTTT.

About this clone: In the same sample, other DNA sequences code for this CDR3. The CDR3 DNA follows: TGTGCCAGCAGCTTGGGACTAGCGGGAGGTAGCACAGATACGCAGTATTTT. Translation gives CASSLGLAGGSTDTQYF. The genes are TRBV7-2 and TRBJ2-3, with 15 bases fitting TRBD2. In germline, CDR1 is SGHTA, CDR2 FQGNSA. J lost 0 bases, V lost 3 bases, and 1 base had no gene match. The CDR3 is made up of 17 amino acids.

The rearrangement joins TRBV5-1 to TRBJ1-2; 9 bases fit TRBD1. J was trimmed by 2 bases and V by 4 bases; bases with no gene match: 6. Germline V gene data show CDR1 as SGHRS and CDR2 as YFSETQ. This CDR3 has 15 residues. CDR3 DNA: TGCGCCAGCAGCCCGGGGGACAGGGACAACTATGGCTACACCTTC. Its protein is CASSPGDRDNYGYTF.

CDR3 DNA: TGTGCCAGCTCACCGCCCAGGGGGCGTTTTAGCGGAAGCTCCTACAATGAGCAGTTCTTC. It specifies CASSPPRGRFSGSSYNEQFF. The chain joins TRBV18 to TRBJ2-1, with 8 bases identical to TRBD1. Germline V CDR1 and CDR2: KGHSH, LQKENI. The ends lost 3 bases at V and 0 bases at J; junction bases unmatched: 16. This CDR3 has 20 residues.

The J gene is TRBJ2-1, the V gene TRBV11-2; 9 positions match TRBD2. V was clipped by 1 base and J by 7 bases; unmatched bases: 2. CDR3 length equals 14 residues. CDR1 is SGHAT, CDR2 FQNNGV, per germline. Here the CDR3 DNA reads TGTGCCAGCAGCTTAGGACTAGCGGCGAATGAGCAGTTCTTC. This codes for CASSLGLAANEQFF. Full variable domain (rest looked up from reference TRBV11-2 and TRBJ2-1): EAGVAQSPRYKIIEKRQSVAFWCNPISGHATLYWYQQILGQGPKLLIQFQNNGVVDDSQLPKDRFSAERLKGVDSTLKIQPAKLEDSAVYLCASSLGLAANEQFFGPGTRLTVL.

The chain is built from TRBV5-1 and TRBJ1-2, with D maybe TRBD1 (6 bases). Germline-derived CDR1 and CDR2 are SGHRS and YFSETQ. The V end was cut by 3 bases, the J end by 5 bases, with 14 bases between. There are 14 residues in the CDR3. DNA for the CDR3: TGCGCCAGCAGCTCGGTCCAGGGGCGTTATGGCTACACCTTC. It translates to CASSSVQGRYGYTF. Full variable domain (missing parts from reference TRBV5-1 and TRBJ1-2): KAGVTQTPRYLIKTRGQQVTLSCSPISGHRSVSWYQQTPGQGLQFLFEYFSETQRNKGNFPGRFSGRQFSNSRSEMNVSTLELGDSALYLCASSSVQGRYGYTFGSGTRLTVV.

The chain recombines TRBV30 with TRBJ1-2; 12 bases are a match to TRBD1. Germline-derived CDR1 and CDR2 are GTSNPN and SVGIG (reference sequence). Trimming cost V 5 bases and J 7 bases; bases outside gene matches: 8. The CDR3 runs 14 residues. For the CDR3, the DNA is TGTGCCTGGGAACGGGACAGGGGGCGAGTTGGCTACACCTTC. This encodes CAWERDRGRVGYTF.

The CDR3 DNA is TGTGCCAGCAGCGATACCATTACAGGGGCTAACTATGGCTACACCTTC. It encodes CASSDTITGANYGYTF. The J gene is TRBJ1-2, the V gene TRBV3-1 (or the pseudogene TRBV3-2); 7 nucleotides agree with TRBD1. Losses at the gene ends were 5 bases for V and 0 bases for J; bases not matched to a gene: 9. The CDR3 extends over 16 amino acids. CDR1 and CDR2 (germline): LGHDT, YNNKEL (reference sequence).

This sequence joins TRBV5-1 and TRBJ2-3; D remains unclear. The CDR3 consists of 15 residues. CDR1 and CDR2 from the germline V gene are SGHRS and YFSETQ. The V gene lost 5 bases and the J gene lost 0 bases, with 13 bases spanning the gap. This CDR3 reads CASSRGLESTDTQYF. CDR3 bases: TGCGCCAGCAGTCGCGGTCTGGAAAGCACAGATACGCAGTATTTT.